This T cell receptor beta chain originates from a study of T-cell memory formation after mild COVID-19. Constant-segment primers and 5'RACE yielded cDNA libraries for TCR alpha and TCR beta, each carrying sample barcodes and UMIs. From the 5' RACE reads, TCRdb called clonotypes with MiXCR, one entry per CDR3 protein. The sample lists nearly 250,000 distinct CDR3 sequences; 15% were seen once. The CDR3 runs to 14 residues. Per the germline V gene, CDR1 is SQVTM and CDR2 is ANQGSEA. The germline V and J ends were trimmed by 1 base and 1 base, with 10 bases remaining between them. The sequencing sample was made of PBMCs or a T cell subset sorted from them (not recorded which). The genes are TRBV29-1 and TRBJ1-1, with D possibly being TRBD1 (6 bases). This TCR was recovered from an adult woman who had mild COVID-19 (a few samples of this study predate the infection). Cell type and time point are not known. The CDR3 protein is CSVEVDRRNTEAFF. The CDR3 DNA is TGCAGCGTTGAAGTGGACAGACGGAACACTGAAGCTTTCTTT.